The T cell receptor (beta chain) described here comes from a study of PD-L1 blockade in urothelial cancer (dated by TCRdb to the late 2010s). Study-wide context: All patients started therapy around 2014 and received atezolizumab 1,200 mg intravenously every 3 weeks. Blood samples gave median yields of about 150,000 T cells and tens of thousands of unique TCRs, along with a median clonality of around 0.075. An ECOG performance status of 0 or 1 was recorded for the patients, and 0 to 3 prior chemotherapy regimens had been received by the patients. Pretreatment tumor samples, along with matched peripheral blood collected serially before and after atezolizumab treatment, underwent TCR sequencing. Durable clinical benefit was defined as progression-free survival longer than 6 months, and TCR features were also tested against progression-free and overall survival. Durable clinical benefit was achieved by nine patients and was not achieved by 20 patients. Somatic, immune and clinical correlates of response to PD-L1 blockade with atezolizumab in urothelial cancer were the focus of an exploratory multi-omic analysis. Blood samples were analyzed 3 weeks after the start of treatment (second dose) and 6 weeks after the start of treatment. In the same patients, whole exome sequencing and RNA sequencing of pretreatment tumors were performed in addition to TCR sequencing. Twenty-five of 29 patients were identified as males with urothelial cancer of bladder origin, and a prior smoking history was reported by 18 of 29 patients. Just over 28 patients had pretreatment blood TCR-seq, roughly 25 had at least one posttreatment blood collection, and roughly 25 had tumor TCR-seq. On the study overall, not on this receptor specifically: A pretreatment peripheral blood TCR clonality below the median was linked to improved progression-free and overall survival. Because the sample size was small (n = 29) and many of the analyses were exploratory, the results are meant to be hypothesis-generating. Among patients with durable benefit, tumor-associated TCR clones showed greater expansion in peripheral blood 3 weeks after treatment started (n of about 21, p = 0.022).

This clone has a single count. The clone's antigen remains unknown. Per-base qualities were not stored, and no clone one base away is much larger. What this sample's time point label stands for: pretreatment peripheral blood. The cohort included 25 to 30 patients with locally advanced or metastatic urothelial carcinoma who were treated at Memorial Sloan Kettering on a trial protocol. Peripheral blood mononuclear cells were collected from each patient pretreatment and during treatment, giving between 1 and 8 total time points per patient. The Qiagen DNeasy Blood extraction kit was used to purify genomic DNA from total PBMCs and tumor samples. PBMCs were collected pretreatment and during treatment, and were isolated and stored as previously described. Each PCR received spiked-in synthetic TCR analog templates so that absolute template abundance could be estimated from read counts. The immunoSEQ assay used bias-controlled V and J gene primers to amplify TCRbeta CDR3 regions from genomic DNA. Sequencing of rearranged TCRbeta segments was done at approximately 20X coverage. Per the source publication's procedure: Clustering was used to correct sequencing errors, and CDR3s were annotated against IMGT so that V, D and J genes could be assigned. Downstream analyses used only productive TCRbeta rearrangements and left out out-of-frame or stop-codon sequences. To compute clonality, Shannon entropy was normalized by the log of the number of unique productive sequences and then subtracted from one. Clones differing between time points or between blood and tumor were identified by Fisher's exact test with Benjamini-Hochberg correction at adjusted p below 0.01. The clones in this table, taken by TCRdb from immuneACCESS, are in-frame only. Not every clone is retained; where verified, under half of the shortfall comes from an unresolved V gene, and the cause of the rest is unknown. V and J calls and clone size are copied from that table; D and trimming were computed from the DNA. The sample table records tens of thousands of clones; roughly four fifths of these occur just once. Under 8% of the sample is taken by the ten largest.

The TCR sequence derives from a man aged 55 to 69 with urothelial cancer. Specimen: PBMCs, collected around atezolizumab (anti-PD-L1) treatment.

The CDR3 region has the sequence CATSGGTGDGYTF. The nucleotide sequence is TGTGCCACCAGCGGCGGGACAGGGGATGGCTACACCTTC. The chain joins TRBV15 to TRBJ1-2; TRBD1 agrees with 10 junctional bases. The CDR3 runs 13 residues from the cysteine to the phenylalanine. Left in the record is the CDR3 DNA by itself, 39 bases read in frame from the first base. From V the trimming removes 5 bases and from J it removes 6 bases, while the gene matches leave 3 bases of the junction unaccounted for. The CDR1 and CDR2 encoded by the germline V gene (reference sequence) are LNHNV and YYDKDF.